These T cell receptor beta chains were read from a single sample in a study of response to subunit inactivated influenza vaccine. TCRdb reanalysed the RT-PCR reads using MiXCR and keeps one entry per CDR3 protein. Among about 530,000 distinct CDR3 sequences listed, over 10% were seen once. Here the sequenced sample was PBMCs from blood, taken about 40 days after vaccination. The receptors come from a man between 45 and 60 years old who received an inactivated influenza vaccine. Each CDR3 is given with its conserved first and last residue. A D gene is named only where the DNA matches it firmly. For some rows the clone size is stated as once, few or many, or as a class when expanded; others skip it.

size: few
D: TRBD2
J: TRBJ2-3
V: TRBV7-3
DNA: TGTGCCAGCAGCTTGGTGGGACTAGCGGGAGATACGCAGTATTTT
CDR3: CASSLVGLAGDTQYF

size: .
D: .
J: TRBJ2-3
V: TRBV5-6
DNA: TGTGCCAGCAGCTTGGTATACCCAGATACGCAGTATTTT
CDR3: CASSLVYPDTQYF

size: few
D: TRBD1
J: TRBJ2-1
V: TRBV7-9
DNA: TGTGCCAGCAGCGGTTCCGGGACAGCCTGGAATGAGCAGTTCTTC
CDR3: CASSGSGTAWNEQFF

size: few
D: TRBD2
J: TRBJ2-7
V: TRBV20-1
DNA: TGCAGTGCTAGTTACAGCGGGGGCGACGAGCAGTACTTC
CDR3: CSASYSGGDEQYF

size: few
D: TRBD1
J: TRBJ2-3
V: TRBV24-1
DNA: TGTGCCACCAGGATGGGGACAGGACAGGGAAGGTCAGATACGCAGTATTTT
CDR3: CATRMGTGQGRSDTQYF

size: .
D: .
J: TRBJ2-1
V: TRBV20-1
DNA: TGCAGTGCTAGAGAGGCAGGTCAGATAAAGTTCTTC
CDR3: CSAREAGQIKFF

size: few
D: .
J: TRBJ2-5
V: TRBV20-1
DNA: TGCAGTGCTCGCAGCACTATTAGCCAAGAGACCCAGTACTTC
CDR3: CSARSTISQETQYF

size: few
D: TRBD1
J: TRBJ2-1
V: TRBV12-3/TRBV12-4
DNA: TGTGCCAGCAGTTTAGTGGGACAGGGGGAGCAGTTCTTC
CDR3: CASSLVGQGEQFF

size: few
D: TRBD1
J: TRBJ1-6
V: TRBV7-2
DNA: TGTGCCAGCAGCTTCCGACAGGGACAGAATTCACCCCTCCACTTT
CDR3: CASSFRQGQNSPLHF

size: .
D: TRBD1
J: TRBJ2-4
V: TRBV12-3/TRBV12-4
DNA: TGTGCCAGCAGTAGACAGGGAATAAGAAACATTCAGTACTTC
CDR3: CASSRQGIRNIQYF

size: few
D: TRBD1
J: TRBJ2-1
V: TRBV20-1
DNA: TGCAGTGCTAGAGATTGGGGACAGGGGGCGAGTGAGCAGTTCTTC
CDR3: CSARDWGQGASEQFF

size: .
D: .
J: TRBJ2-6
V: TRBV7-9
DNA: TGTGCCCGTCCGTCGGGAAGGGCCAACGTCCTGACTTTC
CDR3: CARPSGRANVLTF

size: few
D: .
J: TRBJ1-1
V: TRBV10-1
DNA: TGCGCCAGCAGGGAAACAGGGAATACTGAAGCTTTCTTT
CDR3: CASRETGNTEAFF

size: .
D: TRBD1
J: TRBJ2-7
V: TRBV6-2/TRBV6-3
DNA: TGTGCCAGCAAAGACCTCCGGGACAGTCGTGGCGAGCAGTACTTC
CDR3: CASKDLRDSRGEQYF

size: .
D: .
J: TRBJ1-1
V: TRBV20-1
DNA: TGCAGTGCTAAGGGACACCGGAACACTGAAGCTTTCTTT
CDR3: CSAKGHRNTEAFF

size: few
D: .
J: TRBJ2-5
V: TRBV15
DNA: TGTGCCACCAGCAGTTACTTGGGAGTTCAAGAGACCCAGTACTTC
CDR3: CATSSYLGVQETQYF

size: .
D: TRBD1
J: TRBJ1-6
V: TRBV3-1
DNA: TGTGCCAGCAGCCAATCTCGGACAGGGGGTTTGCCCCTCCACTTT
CDR3: CASSQSRTGGLPLHF

size: .
D: .
J: TRBJ1-4
V: TRBV3-1
DNA: TGTGCCAGCAGCCTCCGTGGAGTCTCTGCAACTAATGAAAAACTGTTTTTT
CDR3: CASSLRGVSATNEKLFF

size: few
D: .
J: TRBJ1-2
V: TRBV11-2
DNA: TGTGCCAGCCCTTTTACGGAGGGCGACTATGGCTACACCTTC
CDR3: CASPFTEGDYGYTF

size: .
D: .
J: TRBJ2-1
V: TRBV7-2
DNA: TGTGCCAGCAGCTTCAGGGGTCATGAGCAGTTCTTC
CDR3: CASSFRGHEQFF

size: few
D: .
J: TRBJ2-7
V: TRBV6-2/TRBV6-3
DNA: TGTGCCAGCAGATCAGTCATATGGGATTCCTACGAGCAGTACTTC
CDR3: CASRSVIWDSYEQYF